The 20 T cell receptor beta chains in this list originate from one sample, sequenced in a study of blood T cell repertoires in COVID-19. Produced via immunoSEQ multiplex PCR; TCRdb's table is partial and in-frame only. The sample comprises about 50,000 clones, more than 75% of which are singletons, and about 5% rests with the top ten. What was sequenced was PBMCs or T cells enriched from blood (not recorded which). These TCRs come from a woman between 45 and 65 years old with acute COVID-19.

V is TRBV14 and J is TRBJ1-1; D unclear. CDR3 length: 17 residues. V gave up 4 bases and J gave up 0 bases, with 18 bases separating them. The V gene's germline CDR1 is SGHDN and CDR2 FVKESK. CDR3 in amino acids: CASSLREVATLNTEAFF. The DNA for the CDR3 is TGTGCCAGCAGCCTCCGGGAGGTGGCAACCCTGAACACTGAAGCTTTCTTT. Supplemented by reference TRBV14 and TRBJ1-1, the full variable domain reads EAGVTQFPSHSVIEKGQTVTLRCDPISGHDNLYWYRRVMGKEIKFLLHFVKESKQDESGMPNNRFLAERTGGTYSTLKVQPAELEDSGVYFCASSLREVATLNTEAFFGQGTRLTVV.

This chain uses TRBV12-3 or TRBV12-4 with TRBJ1-6, with no clear D. The CDR3 loop spans 12 amino acids. Between the trimmed V and J ends, which lost 5 bases and 10 bases, there was a span of 9 bases. The CDR3 here is CASSPPYSPLHF. Here the CDR3 DNA reads TGTGCCAGCAGTCCTCCCTACTCACCCCTCCACTTT.

The genes are TRBV23-1 and TRBJ2-2, with 10 positions matching TRBD2. TRBV23-1 is designated an ORF whose function remains uncertain. The CDR3 extends over 16 amino acids. V lost 4 bases, J lost 1 base, and 3 bases stayed unmatched. Here the CDR3 reads CASSPLAGENTGELFF. CDR3 coding DNA: TGCGCCAGCAGTCCGCTAGCGGGGGAGAACACCGGGGAGCTGTTTTTT.

This chain links TRBV30 with TRBJ1-1; the D is unclear. Germline V CDR1 and CDR2: GTSNPN, SVGIG (reference sequence). This CDR3 contains 13 residues. V was pared by 2 bases and J by 5 bases, with 12 bases between. In DNA form, the CDR3 reads TGTGCCTGGAGTCTGGACTCACGGACTGAAGCTTTCTTT. Encoded protein: CAWSLDSRTEAFF. Drawing the rest from reference TRBV30 and TRBJ1-1, the complete variable domain is SQTIHQWPATLVQPVGSPLSLECTVEGTSNPNLYWYRQAAGRGLQLLFYSVGIGQISSEVPQNLSASRPQDRQFILSSKKLLLSDSGFYLCAWSLDSRTEAFFGQGTRLTVV.

The rearrangement uses TRBV12-5 and TRBJ1-2, with D maybe TRBD1 (5 bases). This CDR3 comprises 16 residues. Germline assignment: CDR1 LGHNT and CDR2 FRNRAP. Trimming shortened V by 1 base and J by 6 bases, and 18 bases separated the two germline ends. The CDR3 coding sequence is TGTGCTAGTGGTTTGGGGCAGGGTAGGCTCTGGGATGGCTACACCTTC. Translated: CASGLGQGRLWDGYTF.

The J gene is TRBJ2-1, the V gene TRBV7-3; 9 bases fit TRBD2. With V trimmed by 5 bases and J by 6 bases, 8 bases remained unmatched. The CDR3 runs 15 residues. Germline V CDR1 and CDR2: SGHTA, FQGTGA. As DNA, the CDR3 is TGTGCCAGCAGCACCGGGACTAGCTTGCGCAATGAGCAGTTCTTC. Translated: CASSTGTSLRNEQFF.

The chain has TRBV7-2 and TRBJ2-3; 9 nucleotides agree with TRBD2. This CDR3 is built from 12 residues. The germline V gene has CDR1 SGHTA and CDR2 FQGNSA. The trim removed 7 bases at V and 8 bases at J, leaving 4 bases unmatched. The CDR3 protein is CASKASGATQYF. In DNA form, the CDR3 reads TGTGCCAGCAAGGCTAGCGGGGCTACGCAGTATTTT.

This rearrangement joins TRBV21-1 to TRBJ2-7; the DNA was not used to check the table's D call, TRBD2. TRBV21-1 is a pseudogene. The CDR3 totals 14 residues. In nucleotides, the CDR3 is TGTGCCAGCACCCCGGGAGCGGGGGGGGGTGAGCAGTACTTC. Protein sequence: CASTPGAGGGEQYF.

This rearrangement joins TRBV6-1 to TRBJ1-2; perhaps TRBD1 as D (5 bases). CDR1 and CDR2 from the germline V gene are MNHNS and SASEGT. This CDR3 contains 15 residues. V dropped 0 bases and J dropped 2 bases, with 10 bases sitting between them. CDR3 in amino acids: CASSEAQAGNYGYTF. DNA for the CDR3: TGTGCCAGCAGTGAAGCGCAGGCAGGGAACTATGGCTACACCTTC.

The genes are TRBV27 and TRBJ2-7, with TRBD1 matching over 10 bases. Germline CDR1 and CDR2: MNHEY and SMNVEV (reference sequence). The CDR3 sequence is 14 residues long. The junction had 8 bases not matched to a gene; V was cut back by 7 bases and J by 5 bases. This chain's CDR3 is CASTPGQGFHEQYF. The CDR3 DNA reads TGTGCCAGCACCCCGGGACAGGGGTTCCACGAGCAGTACTTC.

CDR3 coding DNA: TGTGCTAGTGGACCGGGACAGGGGCTGTGGAATGAGCAGTTCTTC. Its translation is CASGPGQGLWNEQFF. This chain connects TRBV12-5 to TRBJ2-1; 10 bases are a match to TRBD1. Losses at the gene ends were 6 bases for V and 7 bases for J; bases not matched to a gene: 9. The CDR3 loop spans 15 amino acids. Germline V gene data show CDR1 as LGHNT and CDR2 as FRNRAP.

This clone came up once. The chain has TRBV11-2 and TRBJ2-7; D may be TRBD1 (5 bases). This CDR3 is 15 amino acids long. From germline, CDR1 is SGHAT and CDR2 FQNNGV. V was pared by 6 bases and J by 6 bases, with 21 bases between. The CDR3 DNA is TGTGCCAGCAGTTCCACAGGTCCCCCAGAGTCCGAGCAGTACTTC. It specifies CASSSTGPPESEQYF. Together with reference TRBV11-2 and TRBJ2-7, the CDR3 gives the full variable domain: EAGVAQSPRYKIIEKRQSVAFWCNPISGHATLYWYQQILGQGPKLLIQFQNNGVVDDSQLPKDRFSAERLKGVDSTLKIQPAKLEDSAVYLCASSSTGPPESEQYFGPGTRLTVT.

V is TRBV6-5 and J is TRBJ1-4, with 8 bases aligning to TRBD1. CDR1 is MNHEY, CDR2 SVGAGI, per germline. V dropped 6 bases and J dropped 6; count of bases not matched to a gene: 9. This CDR3 region has 15 residues. In nucleotides, the CDR3 is TGTGCCAGCAGAACACTTGGACAGGGAGATGAAAAACTGTTTTTT. It encodes CASRTLGQGDEKLFF.

The J gene is TRBJ2-1, the V gene TRBV6-1, with D perhaps TRBD2 (5 bases). The germline V and J ends were trimmed by 0 bases and 15 bases, with 12 bases remaining between them. CDR3 length: 12 amino acids. Looked up from germline, CDR1 is MNHNS and CDR2 is SASEGT. The CDR3 is CASSEARTEGFF. The CDR3 nucleotides are TGTGCCAGCAGTGAAGCTAGGACCGAGGGGTTCTTC.

The CDR3 nucleotides read TGTGCCAGCAGCCAAGTAATAGCGGGGGGTTTTCAGCATGAGCAGTTCTTC. As protein: CASSQVIAGGFQHEQFF. The rearrangement joins TRBV3-1 (or the pseudogene TRBV3-2) to TRBJ2-1, with TRBD2 matching over 10 bases. This CDR3 is built from 17 residues. The germline V gene has CDR1 LGHDT and CDR2 YNNKEL (reference sequence). The junction had 11 bases not matched to a gene; V was cut back by 1 base and J by 8 bases.

CDR3 amino acids: CASGLVPGDYQPQHF. DNA of the CDR3: TGTGCTAGTGGTTTGGTACCAGGGGATTATCAGCCCCAGCATTTT. The chain joins TRBV12-5 to TRBJ1-5; D is perhaps TRBD1 (6 bases). Trimming pared 0 bases from V and 5 bases from J, leaving 11 bases between. The CDR3 is made up of 15 amino acids. The germline CDR1 and CDR2 sequences are LGHNT and FRNRAP.

The chain carries TRBV19 and TRBJ2-7; 8 nucleotides agree with TRBD1. This CDR3 is built from 14 residues. CDR1 is LNHDA, CDR2 SQIVND, per germline (reference sequence). V lost 8 bases and J lost 6; bases outside the gene matches: 12. CDR3: CASRSGGVGLEQYF. The CDR3 DNA follows: TGTGCCAGTCGCTCAGGGGGCGTAGGTCTCGAGCAGTACTTC.

This clone is a singleton in its sample. CDR3: CASSEAGAYEQYF. The CDR3 region has the DNA TGCGCCAGCAGTGAGGCGGGCGCTTACGAGCAGTACTTC. The chain has TRBV10-2 and TRBJ2-7, with D tentatively TRBD2 (5 bases). V shed 2 bases and J shed 4 bases, with 9 bases lying between them. CDR1 and CDR2 from the germline V gene are WSHSY and SAAADI. The CDR3 runs to 13 residues.

The chain has TRBV9 and TRBJ1-3; D uncertain. With 0 bases removed from V and 4 bases from J, the gap between germline ends came to 8 bases. CDR1 is SGDLS and CDR2 is YYNGEE in the germline V gene. This CDR3 is built from 14 residues. The CDR3 reads CASSVELAGNTIYF. The CDR3 DNA sequence: TGTGCCAGCAGCGTAGAACTAGCGGGAAACACCATATATTTT.

This chain uses TRBV10-3 with TRBJ1-3; the D gene is possibly TRBD1 (5 bases). The V gene's germline CDR1 is ENHRY and CDR2 SYGVKD. The CDR3 totals 12 residues. V lost 9 bases, J lost 8 bases, and 14 bases lay in between. The CDR3: CAIMQGRDTIYF. As DNA, the CDR3 is TGTGCCATAATGCAGGGTCGGGACACCATATATTTT.